A selection of T cell receptor beta chains follows, all from one sample in a study of metastatic and nonmetastatic thyroid tumors. With MiXCR, TCRdb called clones anew from the PCR reads. Of under 20,000 clones listed, roughly 34% are singletons. Sequencing input: tumor tissue. The receptors derive from a male donor with papillary thyroid cancer or a benign thyroid nodule (not recorded which). Some clones in this sample may be carry-over from other donors' samples. Each CDR3 is given with its conserved first and last residue. A D gene is named only where the DNA matches it firmly. Size values are once, few and many counts, or a class for expanded clones, and some rows have none.

clone size,CDR3 length,V gene,D gene,J gene,CDR3 protein,CDR3 DNA
medium-sized,13,TRBV19,-,TRBJ1-4,CASSIGWGEKLFF,TGTGCCAGTAGTATTGGGTGGGGGGAAAAACTGTTTTTT
few,16,TRBV20-1,-,TRBJ1-5,CSAPLVVQADNQPQHF,TGCAGTGCACCACTGGTGGTACAGGCCGACAATCAGCCCCAGCATTTT
-,16,TRBV27,TRBD1,TRBJ2-1,CASSATGTGYYNEQFF,TGTGCCAGCAGTGCAACCGGGACAGGGTACTACAATGAGCAGTTCTTC
once,14,TRBV7-2,-,TRBJ2-2,CASSPWVYTGELFF,TGTGCCAGCAGCCCCTGGGTCTACACCGGGGAGCTGTTTTTT
-,17,TRBV20-1,-,TRBJ2-7,CSARDLDSGGVSYEQYF,TGCAGTGCTAGAGATCTCGATAGCGGCGGAGTATCCTACGAGCAGTACTTC
many,16,TRBV3-1,-,TRBJ1-3,CASSQGRAGGKNTIYF,TGTGCCAGCAGCCAAGGTCGGGCGGGGGGCAAGAACACCATATATTTT
-,13,TRBV24-1,TRBD1,TRBJ2-3,CATEGAVEGTQYF,TGTGCCACCGAGGGGGCGGTTGAAGGTACGCAGTATTTT
medium-sized,15,TRBV6-5,-,TRBJ1-3,CASSYSQGSGNTIYF,TGTGCCAGCAGTTACTCTCAGGGCTCTGGAAACACCATATATTTT
many,15,TRBV11-1,-,TRBJ2-3,CASSFNRLTSDTQYF,TGTGCCAGCAGCTTCAACCGCCTAACCTCGGATACGCAGTATTTT
-,15,TRBV7-6,-,TRBJ2-7,CASSLGGQGSGEQYF,TGTGCCAGCAGCTTAGGGGGGCAAGGGTCGGGCGAGCAGTACTTC
-,16,TRBV10-3,-,TRBJ2-2,CAISPLSGSNTGELFF,TGTGCCATCAGCCCTCTTAGCGGATCGAACACCGGGGAGCTGTTTTTT
medium-sized,15,TRBV2,-,TRBJ2-1,CASSDMWEIGNEQFF,TGTGCCAGCAGTGATATGTGGGAGATTGGCAATGAGCAGTTCTTC
-,19,TRBV13,-,TRBJ2-6,CASSPRGTDTSSGANVLTF,TGTGCCAGCAGCCCAAGGGGAACAGACACTAGCTCTGGGGCCAACGTCCTGACTTTC